The entry below describes one TCR beta chain. What it binds is unknown. The PCR employed 60 Vbeta primers together with 13 Jbeta primers. Clones were read by immunoSEQ multiplex PCR, and TCRdb kept only the in-frame ones, dropping some. The sample consists of over 85,000 clones, around 73% of them appearing once. This specimen comes from a study of cytomegalovirus exposure and HLA in healthy donors. Germline-derived CDR1 and CDR2 are SGHNT and YYREEE (reference sequence). V lost 3 bases and J lost 0; bases outside the gene matches: 4. This CDR3 comprises 16 residues. Findings and limits, study-wide: By a later analysis, the bulk of CMV-associated TCR beta chains appeared HLA-restricted. Later analysis revealed greater clonal expansion in HLA-associated TCR beta chains than in equally common others. A later analysis reported that several of the most significant clusters appeared to be linked to common viral pathogens, among them Epstein-Barr virus. The authors reported that TCR beta sequences could predict HLA-A and HLA-B alleles. These predictions were accurate for most subjects in the first cohort.

The chain combines TRBV5-4 with TRBJ2-3; TRBD2 matches 10 bases. The source of this sequence is a man aged 40-49 years in good health and CMV-seronegative. Source material: PBMCs. Here the CDR3 DNA reads TGTGCCAGCAGCTCACCGACTAGCGGGAGCACAGATACGCAGTATTTT. Protein product: CASSSPTSGSTDTQYF.